The rows below give T cell receptor beta chains drawn from one sample of a study of blood T cell repertoires in COVID-19. Repertoires were generated with immunoSEQ multiplex PCR, while TCRdb's copy carries only in-frame clones and drops some. The sample records under 400,000 clones, 65% to 90% being singletons. The sample was PBMCs or T cells enriched from blood (not recorded which). The origin of the receptors is a woman between 40 and 50 years old with acute COVID-19. Each CDR3 is given with its conserved first and last residue. The order of the fields is D gene, V gene, clone size, CDR3 length, J gene, CDR3 protein, CDR3 DNA. D genes are given only for firm matches. Not all rows give a size; the values are once, few, many and, for expanded clones, a class.

.	TRBV9	.	15	TRBJ2-1	CASTPLQGVHSEQFF	TGTGCCAGCACCCCGTTACAGGGCGTCCACTCTGAGCAGTTCTTC
TRBD2	TRBV9	.	14	TRBJ2-7	CASSASGSGDEQYF	TGTGCCAGCAGCGCTAGCGGGAGCGGTGACGAGCAGTACTTC
TRBD1	TRBV28	.	15	TRBJ1-1	CASSLGDRANTEAFF	TGTGCCAGCAGTCTCGGAGACAGGGCGAACACTGAAGCTTTCTTT
TRBD1	TRBV27	.	16	TRBJ2-7	CASRRTTGGWGVEQYF	TGTGCCAGCAGGCGGACAACAGGGGGCTGGGGTGTCGAGCAGTACTTC
TRBD1	TRBV6-2/TRBV6-3	.	14	TRBJ2-2	CASSGTVYTGELFF	TGTGCCAGCAGTGGGACAGTTTACACCGGGGAGCTGTTTTTT
.	TRBV4-1	.	15	TRBJ2-1	CASMTGDPSYNEQFF	TGCGCCAGCATGACAGGAGACCCCTCCTACAATGAGCAGTTCTTC
.	TRBV7-8	.	17	TRBJ2-7	CASSPAVGGLSSYEQYF	TGTGCCAGCAGCCCCGCTGTTGGGGGACTTAGCTCCTACGAGCAGTACTTC
.	TRBV7-2	many	14	TRBJ1-2	CASSLRDFQDGYTF	TGTGCCAGCAGCTTACGCGATTTCCAGGATGGCTACACCTTC
TRBD1	TRBV28	.	16	TRBJ1-2	CASSLYRDRGLYGYTF	TGTGCCAGCAGTTTATACCGGGACAGGGGGTTGTATGGCTACACCTTC
TRBD1	TRBV5-1	.	15	TRBJ2-7	CASSRDRGLAYEQYF	TGCGCCAGCAGTCGGGACAGGGGGCTTGCCTACGAGCAGTACTTC
TRBD2	TRBV10-3	.	15	TRBJ2-5	CATWEGTSEGETQYF	TGTGCCACTTGGGAGGGGACTAGCGAGGGGGAGACCCAGTACTTC
TRBD1	TRBV27	.	15	TRBJ2-6	CASSSTGAGANVLTF	TGTGCCAGCAGTTCTACAGGGGCTGGGGCCAACGTCCTGACTTTC
.	TRBV24-1	.	14	TRBJ2-1	CATSDLEGYNEQFF	TGTGCCACCAGTGATTTGGAGGGTTACAATGAGCAGTTCTTC
.	TRBV12-3/TRBV12-4	.	11	TRBJ2-7	CASSPLYEQYF	TGTGCCAGCAGCCCCCTCTACGAGCAGTACTTC
.	TRBV7-9	.	13	TRBJ2-1	CASSPPRDNEQFF	TGTGCCAGCAGCCCGCCCCGGGACAATGAGCAGTTCTTC
TRBD1	TRBV10-3	.	17	TRBJ1-5	CAISEKLPGQGNQPQHF	TGTGCCATCAGTGAAAAATTACCGGGACAGGGCAATCAGCCCCAGCATTTT
.	TRBV9	.	15	TRBJ2-2	CASSEGQTNTGELFF	TGTGCCAGCAGCGAGGGACAAACGAACACCGGGGAGCTGTTTTTT
TRBD1	TRBV11-2	.	14	TRBJ1-1	CASSSRQGNTEAFF	TGTGCCAGCAGCTCCCGACAGGGGAACACTGAAGCTTTCTTT
TRBD1	TRBV7-2	.	13	TRBJ2-7	CASSLDRGYEQYF	TGTGCCAGCAGCTTAGACAGGGGGTACGAGCAGTACTTC
TRBD1	TRBV12-5	.	15	TRBJ2-3	CASGRRTGSTDTQYF	TGTGCTAGTGGACGGAGGACAGGGAGCACAGATACGCAGTATTTT
TRBD2	TRBV7-2	.	18	TRBJ2-3	CASSPKGLAGVRTDTQYF	TGTGCCAGCAGCCCAAAGGGACTAGCGGGGGTTCGCACAGATACGCAGTATTTT
.	TRBV15	.	17	TRBJ1-2	CATSRDREGWDYYGYTF	TGTGCCACCAGCAGAGATCGCGAGGGTTGGGACTACTATGGCTACACCTTC
.	TRBV18	.	15	TRBJ1-5	CASSPSGILNQPQHF	TGTGCCAGCTCACCTTCAGGGATCCTAAATCAGCCCCAGCATTTT
.	TRBV28	once	15	TRBJ2-3	CASAVRLGGTDTQYF	TGTGCCAGCGCCGTCCGGCTAGGGGGCACAGATACGCAGTATTTT
TRBD2	TRBV6-4	.	16	TRBJ2-1	CASSGTSGRSYNEQFF	TGTGCCAGCAGTGGGACTAGCGGGAGAAGTTATAATGAGCAGTTCTTC
.	TRBV28	.	17	TRBJ2-1	CASSFIPSAGTYNEQFF	TGTGCCAGCAGTTTTATTCCCAGTGCAGGCACCTACAATGAGCAGTTCTTC
TRBD2	TRBV9	once	16	TRBJ2-2	CASSLSGRADTGELFF	TGTGCCAGCAGCCTCAGCGGGAGGGCCGACACCGGGGAGCTGTTTTTT
.	TRBV6-5	.	15	TRBJ1-1	CASSLSGTPGTEAFF	TGTGCCAGCAGTTTATCCGGGACACCCGGAACTGAAGCTTTCTTT
.	TRBV29-1	.	13	TRBJ1-1	CSFGGRLNTEAFF	TGCAGCTTCGGAGGGCGGCTGAACACTGAAGCTTTCTTT
.	TRBV21-1	.	16	TRBJ2-3	CASSIGSGGRSDTQYF	TGTGCCAGCAGCATAGGAAGCGGGGGGAGGTCCGATACGCAGTATTTT
.	TRBV15	.	15	TRBJ1-4	CATSSSGTPREYLFF	TGTGCCACCAGCAGTTCCGGGACACCCCGAGAATACCTGTTTTTT
.	TRBV4-2	.	15	TRBJ2-2	CASSQQAAGAGELFF	TGTGCCAGCAGCCAACAAGCCGCCGGGGCCGGGGAGCTGTTTTTT
.	TRBV3-1/TRBV3-2	.	16	TRBJ1-2	CASSQDPFVLNYGYTF	TGTGCCAGCAGCCAAGATCCTTTCGTCCTTAACTATGGCTACACCTTC
.	TRBV5-4	.	15	TRBJ2-7	CASSLGGSVPYEQYF	TGTGCCAGCAGCTTGGGGGGTAGCGTCCCCTACGAGCAGTACTTC
.	TRBV11-2	.	18	TRBJ2-6	CASSGAWALNSGANVLTF	TGTGCCAGCAGTGGTGCGTGGGCCCTCAACTCTGGGGCCAACGTCCTGACTTTC
.	TRBV5-1	few	15	TRBJ1-1	CASSFRGVENTEAFF	TGCGCCAGCAGCTTCAGGGGTGTTGAGAACACTGAAGCTTTCTTT
.	TRBV25-1	.	13	TRBJ2-2	CASSGNRNGELFF	TGTGCCAGCAGTGGAAACAGGAACGGGGAGCTGTTTTTT
TRBD1	TRBV4-1	.	16	TRBJ1-6	CASSPAPGTGASPLHF	TGCGCCAGCAGCCCAGCCCCCGGGACAGGGGCTTCACCCCTCCACTTT
.	TRBV15	.	17	TRBJ2-7	CATSRDPLLRNSYEQYF	TGTGCCACCAGCAGAGATCCCCTTTTGCGGAACTCCTACGAGCAGTACTTC
.	TRBV19	.	15	TRBJ1-3	CASSIRTDMGNTIYF	TGTGCCAGTAGTATCCGGACGGACATGGGGAACACCATATATTTT
TRBD1	TRBV7-3	.	14	TRBJ2-3	CASSPGGATDTQYF	TGTGCCAGCAGCCCAGGGGGCGCGACAGATACGCAGTATTTT
.	TRBV27	.	12	TRBJ2-1	CASYDSTHEQFF	TGTGCCAGCTACGACAGCACACATGAGCAGTTCTTC
.	TRBV6-2/TRBV6-3	.	15	TRBJ2-1	CASSPAVRRAYEQFF	TGTGCCAGCAGCCCGGCCGTGCGGCGCGCTTATGAGCAGTTCTTC
.	TRBV29-1	.	13	TRBJ2-7	CSVSFPGQVVWYF	TGCAGCGTTTCCTTTCCGGGACAAGTGGTTTGGTACTTC
.	TRBV7-6	.	18	TRBJ1-3	CASSLEFGSLTGGNTIYF	TGTGCCAGCAGCTTAGAGTTTGGATCGCTCACAGGAGGAAACACCATATATTTT
TRBD1	TRBV7-6	.	16	TRBJ2-1	CASTRLGQGYYNEQFF	TGTGCCAGCACCCGGCTGGGACAGGGTTACTACAATGAGCAGTTCTTC
.	TRBV10-3	.	15	TRBJ1-3	CAISVMGPNGNTIYF	TGTGCCATCAGTGTAATGGGGCCTAATGGAAACACCATATATTTT